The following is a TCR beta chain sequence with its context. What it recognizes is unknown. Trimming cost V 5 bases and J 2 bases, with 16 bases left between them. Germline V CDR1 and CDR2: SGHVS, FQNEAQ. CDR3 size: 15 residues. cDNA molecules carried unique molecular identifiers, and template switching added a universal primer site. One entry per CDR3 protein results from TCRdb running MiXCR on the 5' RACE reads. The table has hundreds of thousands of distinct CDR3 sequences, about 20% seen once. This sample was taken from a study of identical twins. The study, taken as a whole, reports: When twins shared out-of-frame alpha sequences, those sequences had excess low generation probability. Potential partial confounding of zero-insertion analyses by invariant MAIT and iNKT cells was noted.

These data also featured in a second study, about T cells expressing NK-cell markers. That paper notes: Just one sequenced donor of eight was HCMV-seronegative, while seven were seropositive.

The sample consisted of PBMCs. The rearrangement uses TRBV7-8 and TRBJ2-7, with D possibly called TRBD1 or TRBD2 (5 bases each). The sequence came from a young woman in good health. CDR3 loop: CASSRAGTDTYEQYF. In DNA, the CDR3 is TGTGCCAGCAGCCGTGCCGGGACGGATACCTACGAGCAGTACTTC.